Shown below are 27 T cell receptor beta chains from a single sample sequenced in a study of CD8 T cells in Susac syndrome. With random hexamers, reverse transcription was performed on about 0.5 to 1 ug of RNA. In TCRdb, the immunoSEQ multiplex PCR reads were re-called with MiXCR into one record per CDR3 protein. The sample shows some 180,000 distinct CDR3 sequences, just under 95% of them seen only once. The sequenced sample was CD4+ T cells from PBMCs. Source of these receptors: a human donor with Susac syndrome.

The chain is built from TRBV14 and TRBJ1-1; no clear D. This CDR3 spans 15 amino acids. Germline V CDR1 and CDR2: SGHDN, FVKESK. V lost 1 base and J lost 2, with 11 bases in between. CDR3 in amino acids: CASSQVSGENTEAFF. The CDR3 nucleotides are TGTGCCAGCAGCCAAGTGAGCGGGGAAAACACTGAAGCTTTCTTT.

This rearrangement joins TRBV7-9 to TRBJ2-1, with D unresolved. Germline V gene data show CDR1 as SEHNR and CDR2 as FQNEAQ (reference sequence). V dropped 5 bases and J dropped 4 bases, with 15 bases sitting between them. This CDR3 spans 15 amino acids. The CDR3 DNA reads as TGTGCCAGCAGCCTCGACTGGAGTGGTTACAATGAGCAGTTCTTC. It specifies CASSLDWSGYNEQFF.

V gene TRBV18 combines with J gene TRBJ1-2; D may be TRBD1 (6 bases). Trimming took 2 bases from V and 7 from J, leaving 11 bases between them. Germline V CDR1 and CDR2: KGHSH, LQKENI. There are 13 residues in the CDR3. The CDR3 region has the DNA TGTGCCAGCTCACCAGGCAGGGGCGTTGGCTACACCTTC. Translation gives CASSPGRGVGYTF.

The J gene is TRBJ2-1, the V gene TRBV11-3, with 8 positions matching TRBD1. CDR3 length: 14 amino acids. The junction had 8 bases not matched to a gene; V was cut back by 5 bases and J by 8 bases. The germline CDR1 and CDR2 sequences are SGHNT and YENEEA. DNA for the CDR3: TGTGCCAGCAGCGACAGGGGATCTACGTATGAGCAGTTCTTC. Translation gives CASSDRGSTYEQFF.

The chain employs TRBV9 and TRBJ1-3; unclear D gene. The V end lost 1 base, the J end lost 3 bases, and 8 bases lay between the germline ends. The CDR3 length is 14 residues. The V gene's germline CDR1 is SGDLS and CDR2 YYNGEE. CDR3 in amino acids: CASSVRVDGNTIYF. CDR3 DNA sequence: TGTGCCAGCAGCGTACGGGTGGATGGAAACACCATATATTTT.

This rearrangement joins TRBV29-1 to TRBJ1-1; no reliable D call. V shed 4 bases and J shed 3 bases, with 12 bases lying between them. Germline CDR1 SQVTM, CDR2 ANQGSEA. This CDR3 region has 13 residues. Here the CDR3 reads CSVVVLLDTEAFF. The CDR3, as DNA: TGCAGCGTTGTGGTTCTACTCGACACTGAAGCTTTCTTT.

The rearrangement uses TRBV6-6 and TRBJ1-5; D remains ambiguous. The germline V gene encodes CDR1 MNHNY and CDR2 SVGAGI (reference sequence). Trimming stripped 2 bases from V and 2 bases from J, with 10 bases between. This CDR3 comprises 15 residues. CDR3: CASSYPREGNQPQHF. The CDR3 region has the DNA TGTGCCAGCAGTTACCCCCGGGAGGGCAATCAGCCCCAGCATTTT.

This clonotype showed up just once. The V gene is TRBV29-1, the J gene TRBJ1-4; no definite D call. The V end lost 7 bases, the J end lost 8 bases, and 23 bases lay between the germline ends. Germline V CDR1 and CDR2: SQVTM, ANQGSEA. The CDR3 runs 15 residues. CDR3 sequence: CSAKGSITNQEKLFF. Here the CDR3 DNA reads TGCAGCGCCAAGGGTAGCATAACAAATCAGGAAAAACTGTTTTTT.

The J gene is TRBJ2-7, the V gene TRBV20-1, with 10 bases that match TRBD2. V shed 5 bases and J 2 bases; nucleotides not matched to a gene: 3. CDR3 size: 13 residues. Germline CDR1 and CDR2: DFQATT and SNEGSKA (reference sequence). The DNA of the CDR3 is TGCAGTGCTGCCACTAGCGGGACCTACGAGCAGTACTTC. It translates to CSAATSGTYEQYF.

This clonotype was observed once. J is TRBJ2-7 and V is TRBV6-2 or TRBV6-3; TRBD2 agrees at 8 bases. The CDR3 has 15 residues. Germline V gene data show CDR1 as MNHEY and CDR2 as SVGEGT. V lost 6 bases, J lost 5 bases, and 12 bases stayed unmatched. CDR3: CASRALAGTDHEQYF. The CDR3 DNA reads TGTGCCAGCAGAGCCCTAGCGGGCACGGACCACGAGCAGTACTTC.

The V call is TRBV10-2, the J call TRBJ2-2; the match to TRBD2 covers 10 bases. The CDR3 loop spans 15 amino acids. Germline loops: CDR1 WSHSY, CDR2 SAAADI. V gave up 10 bases and J gave up 1 base; unmatched junction bases: 6. As DNA, the CDR3 is TGCGCCATTCGGGCTAGCGGGGGGAACACCGGGGAGCTGTTTTTT. It is translated as CAIRASGGNTGELFF.

The chain recombines TRBV20-1 with TRBJ2-7; D is perhaps TRBD2 (6 bases). Trimming shortened V by 0 bases and J by 2 bases, and 20 bases separated the two germline ends. The CDR3 has 17 residues. Germline V gene data show CDR1 as DFQATT and CDR2 as SNEGSKA (reference sequence). The CDR3 loop is CSAREKTALASTYEQYF. DNA for the CDR3: TGCAGTGCTAGAGAAAAGACAGCTCTAGCGTCGACCTACGAGCAGTACTTC.

The chain couples TRBV20-1 to TRBJ1-1; perhaps TRBD1 as D (5 bases). Germline CDR1 and CDR2: DFQATT and SNEGSKA (reference sequence). This CDR3 contains 15 residues. Here the CDR3 reads CTTQPRDGLNTEAFF. CDR3 bases: TGCACCACTCAGCCCAGGGACGGGTTGAACACTGAAGCTTTCTTT.

The rearrangement uses TRBV6-5 and TRBJ1-1, with D possibly being TRBD1 (5 bases). This CDR3 is 13 amino acids long. The germline V and J ends were trimmed by 7 bases and 0 bases, with 9 bases remaining between them. The germline CDR1 and CDR2 sequences are MNHEY and SVGAGI. The CDR3 DNA is TGTGCCAGCATGAGGGGAATGAACACTGAAGCTTTCTTT. Its protein product is CASMRGMNTEAFF.

The chain employs TRBV7-8 and TRBJ1-6; D is unresolved. Germline CDR1 and CDR2: SGHVS and FQNEAQ. The CDR3 spans 13 residues. The V and J ends lost 4 bases and 7 bases respectively, with 8 bases between them. This CDR3 reads CASSSGRNSPLHF. In DNA form, the CDR3 reads TGTGCCAGCAGCTCAGGACGCAATTCACCCCTCCACTTT.

J is TRBJ2-1 and V is TRBV10-3; TRBD2 aligns across 9 bases. The V gene end was trimmed by 0 bases and the J gene end by 9 bases; junction bases not matched to a gene: 12. Germline V gene data show CDR1 as ENHRY and CDR2 as SYGVKD. There are 17 residues in the CDR3. The CDR3 loop reads CAISESNVGLALGEQFF. The CDR3 DNA follows: TGTGCCATCAGTGAGTCGAATGTGGGACTAGCATTGGGTGAGCAGTTCTTC.

This chain links TRBV20-1 with TRBJ2-1, with D hard to call. V lost 0 bases, J lost 7 bases, and 4 bases lay in between. The CDR3 extends over 11 amino acids. Germline CDR1 is DFQATT and CDR2 is SNEGSKA (reference sequence). The CDR3 here is CSARETNEQFF. CDR3 coding DNA: TGCAGTGCTAGAGAGACGAATGAGCAGTTCTTC.

V usage is TRBV7-2 and J usage is TRBJ2-7, with 7 bases aligning to TRBD2. CDR1 SGHTA and CDR2 FQGNSA come from the germline V gene. CDR3 length: 16 residues. V was clipped by 6 bases and J by 2 bases; unmatched bases: 13. CDR3 coding DNA: TGTGCCAGCAGTCTGAGTGGGGACTATGAACCCTACGAGCAGTACTTC. Amino acids: CASSLSGDYEPYEQYF.

The chain recombines TRBV7-9 with TRBJ2-3; 14 bases are a match to TRBD2. The CDR3 is 18 amino acids. Trimming at V came to 1 base and at J to 5 bases, leaving 8 bases not matched to a gene. Germline assignment: CDR1 SEHNR and CDR2 FQNEAQ (reference sequence). Written as DNA, the CDR3 is TGTGCCAGCAGCTTAGGACCGGGACTAGCGGGGGATGTAGATACGCAGTATTTT. Its translation is CASSLGPGLAGDVDTQYF.

This chain joins TRBV6-1 and TRBJ2-2; TRBD1 matches 8 bases. CDR1 is MNHNS, CDR2 SASEGT, per germline. The CDR3 runs 15 residues. The J segment lost 1 base and the V segment lost 6 bases, leaving 4 bases of the junction unmatched. The CDR3 nucleotides are TGTGCCAGCAGGGCAGGGGGCCGGAACACCGGGGAGCTGTTTTTT. Its translation: CASRAGGRNTGELFF.

This chain links TRBV5-1 with TRBJ1-6; 9 bases align to TRBD1. V was pared by 0 bases and J by 6 bases, with 7 bases of the junction left unmatched. The CDR3 consists of 17 residues. Germline CDR1 SGHRS, CDR2 YFSETQ. The chain's CDR3 is CASSLASTGGLNSPLHF. DNA of the CDR3: TGCGCCAGCAGCTTGGCCTCAACAGGGGGCCTTAATTCACCCCTCCACTTT.

The rearrangement joins TRBV15 to TRBJ1-2; TRBD1 is a possible D gene (5 bases). V lost 0 bases and J 4 bases, leaving 21 bases between the germline ends. Germline loops: CDR1 LNHNV, CDR2 YYDKDF (reference sequence). This CDR3 has 18 residues. The DNA of the CDR3 is TGTGCCACCAGCAGAGATCCCGAACTACAAAGGGGACTCTATGGCTACACCTTC. It translates to CATSRDPELQRGLYGYTF.

The rearrangement uses TRBV28 and TRBJ2-7, with TRBD2 identical over 7 bases. CDR1 and CDR2 from the germline V gene are MDHEN and SYDVKM. The CDR3 has 13 amino acids. V gave up 2 bases and J gave up 6 bases; unmatched junction bases: 4. This chain's CDR3 is CASSLRDYTEQYF. The CDR3 nucleotides read TGTGCCAGCAGTTTAAGGGACTATACCGAGCAGTACTTC.

V is TRBV24-1 and J is TRBJ2-5, with a possible D match to TRBD1 (5 bases). V was cut by 7 bases and J by 5 bases, with 16 bases left in between. The CDR3 contains 14 residues. Germline V CDR1 and CDR2: KGHDR, SFDVKD. The CDR3 DNA is TGTGCCACCAGCCGGGCAGGGCTGAGTGAGACCCAGTACTTC. Residues: CATSRAGLSETQYF.

This chain uses TRBV20-1 with TRBJ2-2, with 7 bases that match TRBD2. V shed 6 bases, J shed 1 base, and the junction held 11 bases outside the gene matches. Germline values: CDR1 DFQATT, CDR2 SNEGSKA (reference sequence). The length of the CDR3 is 16 residues. CDR3 amino acids: CSARRRGSLNTGELFF. The CDR3 region has the DNA TGCAGTGCAAGGAGGCGGGGGTCCCTGAACACCGGGGAGCTGTTTTTT.

This chain joins TRBV5-1 and TRBJ2-1; no firm D call. CDR1 and CDR2 from the germline V gene are SGHRS and YFSETQ. CDR3 size: 13 residues. V lost 4 bases, J lost 10 bases, and 15 bases lay in between. The DNA for the CDR3 is TGCGCCAGCAGCCTGGAATATCTAAGCGAGCAGTTCTTC. Amino acids: CASSLEYLSEQFF.

The CDR3 protein is CASTRGGGGTSPLHF. The CDR3 nucleotides are TGTGCCAGCACCAGGGGGGGAGGGGGTACCTCACCCCTCCACTTT. The chain employs TRBV6-6 and TRBJ1-6; 7 bases map to TRBD1. Trimming took 7 bases from V and 10 from J; bases not matched to a gene: 13. CDR3 size: 15 residues. Germline V gene sequence: CDR1 MNHNY, CDR2 SVGAGI (reference sequence).